The 24 T cell receptor beta chains reported below all come from one sample, sequenced in a study of OX40 agonist ivuxolimab in advanced cancers. Data came from immunoSEQ multiplex PCR; TCRdb stores just in-frame clones and leaves some out. This table holds nearly 95,000 clones, 94% found once. The sample was CD4+ or CD8+ T cells sorted from blood, taken in a trial of the OX40 agonist ivuxolimab. The receptors come from an adult with an advanced solid tumor such as melanoma, head and neck, liver or kidney cancer.

The J gene is TRBJ1-2, the V gene TRBV28; the D gene is possibly TRBD1 (5 bases). V was cut by 3 bases and J by 3 bases, with 14 bases left in between. There are 15 residues in the CDR3. CDR1 is MDHEN, CDR2 SYDVKM, per germline. CDR3 DNA sequence: TGTGCCAGCAGTTTGGGATTAAGGGGTGACTATGGCTACACCTTC. Protein product: CASSLGLRGDYGYTF.

The chain combines TRBV7-6 with TRBJ2-5; D assignment may be TRBD1 or TRBD2 (6 bases each). This CDR3 is built from 14 residues. V lost 1 base, J lost 5 bases, and 11 bases lay in between. Germline V gene data show CDR1 as SGHVS and CDR2 as FNYEAQ. Here the CDR3 reads CASSLGGAGETQYF. CDR3 coding DNA: TGTGCCAGCAGCTTAGGGGGGGCAGGGGAGACCCAGTACTTC.

CDR3 residues: CASSDLLGPHAFF. CDR3 sequence (DNA): TGTGCCAGCAGTGATCTTCTTGGACCCCACGCTTTCTTT. V gene TRBV6-1 combines with J gene TRBJ1-1, with D unclear. Trimming left V 3 bases short and J 11 bases short, with 16 bases between. This CDR3 is built from 13 residues. The germline gives CDR1 MNHNS, CDR2 SASEGT.

The chain has TRBV11-2 and TRBJ1-1; possible D gene TRBD1, 5 bases. The V end lost 2 bases, the J end lost 3 bases, and 13 bases lay between the germline ends. CDR1 SGHAT and CDR2 FQNNGV come from the germline V gene. The length of the CDR3 is 15 residues. CDR3: CASSLWEGEDTEAFF. CDR3 DNA: TGTGCCAGCAGCTTATGGGAAGGGGAGGACACTGAAGCTTTCTTT.

In DNA form, the CDR3 reads TGTGCCAGAAGCTTTTCTAGCGGGAGGCCCCCTCCCTACGAGCAGTACTTC. It encodes CARSFSSGRPPPYEQYF. The V and J genes are TRBV5-3 and TRBJ2-7; 11 bases agree with TRBD2. Being an ORF, TRBV5-3 has a function that is uncertain. Unmatched junction bases numbered 9, after V lost 2 bases and J lost 2 bases. The CDR3 runs to 17 residues.

V gene TRBV13 combines with J gene TRBJ2-7; D may be TRBD2 (5 bases). V was shortened by 5 bases and J by 7 bases, with 12 bases between the two germline ends. Germline assignment: CDR1 PRHDT and CDR2 FYEKMQ (reference sequence). The CDR3 is 12 amino acids. In nucleotides, the CDR3 is TGTGCCAGCAGCGGAGGAAATGAGGAGCAGTACTTC. It yields the protein CASSGGNEEQYF.

The chain links TRBV19 to TRBJ1-2; 9 bases match TRBD1. CDR1 LNHDA and CDR2 SQIVND come from the germline V gene (reference sequence). Trimming at V came to 10 bases and at J to 5 bases, leaving 5 bases not matched to a gene. The CDR3 totals 12 residues. The CDR3 DNA sequence: TGTGCCACCGGGACAGGGTGGTATGGCTACACCTTC. It codes for CATGTGWYGYTF.

The chain couples TRBV19 to TRBJ2-3; TRBD1 or TRBD2 may be the D gene (5 bases each). V was clipped by 6 bases and J by 8 bases, with 36 bases between them. Looked up from germline, CDR1 is LNHDA and CDR2 is SQIVND (reference sequence). This CDR3 contains 20 residues. The CDR3 region has the DNA TGTGCCAGTAGCACTCCTCCCCCGGTGGACAAACTATCCGGGGAAGCTACGCAGTATTTT. Amino acid sequence: CASSTPPPVDKLSGEATQYF.

The V call is TRBV5-6, the J call TRBJ1-2, with 12 bases fitting TRBD1. The CDR3 is made up of 14 amino acids. J was trimmed by 7 bases and V by 3 bases; bases with no gene match: 4. Germline-derived CDR1 and CDR2 are SGHDT and YYEEEE. For the CDR3, the DNA is TGTGCCAGCAGCTACGGGACAGGGGGCTCTGGCTACACCTTC. Encoded protein: CASSYGTGGSGYTF.

The J gene is TRBJ1-1, the V gene TRBV14; D call uncertain. The CDR3 consists of 11 residues. V was clipped by 8 bases and J by 4 bases, with 8 bases between them. Germline V gives CDR1 SGHDN, CDR2 FVKESK. In DNA form, the CDR3 reads TGTGCCAGCGGCCGGGGCACTGAAGCTTTCTTT. It is translated as CASGRGTEAFF.

The CDR3 is CASSLLRDHAKYTEAFF. DNA of the CDR3: TGTGCCAGCAGCTTATTAAGAGACCACGCTAAATACACTGAAGCTTTCTTT. The rearrangement uses TRBV11-2 and TRBJ1-1; D is unclear. Per germline, CDR1 SGHAT and CDR2 FQNNGV. The CDR3 is 17 amino acids. V was cut by 2 bases and J by 3 bases, with 19 bases left in between.

The gene calls are TRBV2 and TRBJ2-1, with 11 bases that match TRBD2. Germline values: CDR1 SNHLY, CDR2 FYNNEI. This CDR3 spans 15 amino acids. Trimming at V came to 6 bases and at J to 4 bases, leaving 5 bases not matched to a gene. As DNA, the CDR3 is TGTGCCAGCAGGAAGGGACTAGCGGCGTACAATGAGCAGTTCTTC. Translating gives CASRKGLAAYNEQFF.

The genes are TRBV6-4 and TRBJ1-5; no reliable D call. The CDR3 consists of 19 residues. Germline lookup yields CDR1 MRHNA and CDR2 SNTAGT. V was shortened by 4 bases and J by 0 bases, with 22 bases between the two germline ends. This chain's CDR3 is CASSGEGRDRELSNQPQHF. For the CDR3, the DNA is TGTGCCAGCAGTGGGGAGGGTCGGGATAGGGAACTTAGCAATCAGCCCCAGCATTTT.

V and J are TRBV5-4 and TRBJ2-7; D ambiguous. Trimming removed 0 bases at V and 2 bases at J, with 6 bases between. Germline CDR1 is SGHNT and CDR2 is YYREEE (reference sequence). The CDR3 is 13 residues long. The CDR3 is CASSLGTTYEQYF. DNA for the CDR3: TGTGCCAGCAGCTTGGGCACAACCTACGAGCAGTACTTC.

This chain connects TRBV27 to TRBJ2-5, with a tentative D call TRBD1 (8 bases). CDR1 and CDR2 from the germline V gene are MNHEY and SMNVEV (reference sequence). Trimming pared 4 bases from V and 2 bases from J, leaving 11 bases between. This CDR3 is 14 amino acids long. The CDR3 sequence is CASSYRGGQETQYF. The CDR3 coding sequence is TGTGCCAGCAGTTACAGGGGGGGTCAAGAGACCCAGTACTTC.

The J gene is TRBJ1-2, the V gene TRBV5-1; 12 bases are shared with TRBD1. Germline V gene sequence: CDR1 SGHRS, CDR2 YFSETQ. The CDR3 runs to 15 residues. V lost 4 bases and J lost 2; bases outside the gene matches: 3. This chain's CDR3 is CASSLGTGGNYGYTF. The CDR3 region has the DNA TGCGCCAGCAGCCTGGGGACAGGGGGCAACTATGGCTACACCTTC. The full variable domain, completed using reference TRBV5-1 and TRBJ1-2, is KAGVTQTPRYLIKTRGQQVTLSCSPISGHRSVSWYQQTPGQGLQFLFEYFSETQRNKGNFPGRFSGRQFSNSRSEMNVSTLELGDSALYLCASSLGTGGNYGYTFGSGTRLTVV.

The rearrangement joins TRBV19 to TRBJ1-2, with D hard to call. V gave up 0 bases and J gave up 2 bases, with 1 base separating them. This CDR3 has 12 amino acids. From germline, CDR1 is LNHDA and CDR2 SQIVND (reference sequence). The CDR3 DNA reads TGTGCCAGTAGTATAGAGAACTATGGCTACACCTTC. Its protein is CASSIENYGYTF.

The rearrangement joins TRBV9 to TRBJ2-7; 10 nucleotides align to TRBD2. After removal of 4 bases from V and 3 bases from J, the junction contained 7 bases not matched to a gene. The CDR3 contains 15 residues. Per the germline V gene, CDR1 is SGDLS and CDR2 is YYNGEE. The CDR3 bases are TGTGCCAGCAGCATTGGGACTAGCGCCAGCTACGAGCAGTACTTC. It encodes CASSIGTSASYEQYF.

V is TRBV5-6 and J is TRBJ2-3; D ambiguous. There are 15 residues in the CDR3. V was clipped by 0 bases and J by 2 bases, with 10 bases between them. From germline, CDR1 is SGHDT and CDR2 YYEEEE. This CDR3 is CASSLGRSLTDTQYF. As DNA, the CDR3 is TGTGCCAGCAGCTTGGGGCGGAGCCTCACAGATACGCAGTATTTT. Together with reference TRBV5-6 and TRBJ2-3, the CDR3 gives the full variable domain: DAGVTQSPTHLIKTRGQQVTLRCSPKSGHDTVSWYQQALGQGPQFIFQYYEEEERQRGNFPDRFSGHQFPNYSSELNVNALLLGDSALYLCASSLGRSLTDTQYFGPGTRLTVL.

The V call is TRBV7-2, the J call TRBJ2-1; 13 bases line up with TRBD2. Germline values: CDR1 SGHTA, CDR2 FQGNSA. V lost 5 bases, J lost 7 bases, and 8 bases stayed unmatched. The length of the CDR3 is 16 residues. The CDR3 coding sequence is TGTGCCAGCAGCCTCCGGACTAGCGGGAGACCAAATGAGCAGTTCTTC. Translating gives CASSLRTSGRPNEQFF.

The CDR3 coding sequence is TGTGCCAGCAGCTTCGGATTCAGGGGGCCCGACGAGCAGTACTTC. This sequence encodes CASSFGFRGPDEQYF. This chain uses TRBV5-6 with TRBJ2-7; the match to TRBD1 covers 8 bases. Germline CDR1 is SGHDT and CDR2 is YYEEEE. The CDR3 spans 15 residues. The V gene end was trimmed by 2 bases and the J gene end by 5 bases; junction bases not matched to a gene: 9.

The chain has TRBV11-2 and TRBJ2-1; no clear D. Germline V gene data show CDR1 as SGHAT and CDR2 as FQNNGV. The CDR3 has 15 amino acids. Deletions cut 4 bases from V and 0 bases from J, with 10 bases between. CDR3 in amino acids: CASSSSENSYNEQFF. For the CDR3, the DNA is TGTGCCAGCAGCTCCAGCGAAAACTCCTACAATGAGCAGTTCTTC.

The chain employs TRBV5-8 and TRBJ2-1, with D perhaps matching TRBD1 or TRBD2 (5 bases each). The CDR3 is made up of 15 amino acids. V was shortened by 2 bases and J by 0 bases, with 9 bases between the two germline ends. CDR1 is SGHTS, CDR2 YDEGEE, per germline. The CDR3 protein is CASSLVGDSYNEQFF. The CDR3 DNA reads TGTGCCAGCAGCTTAGTGGGGGACTCCTACAATGAGCAGTTCTTC.

The V and J genes are TRBV9 and TRBJ1-1, with TRBD1 as a possible D gene (6 bases). The V and J ends lost 0 bases and 9 bases respectively, with 21 bases between them. CDR1 SGDLS and CDR2 YYNGEE come from the germline V gene. The CDR3 contains 16 residues. This CDR3 is CASSVGVTTAGEKAFF. The CDR3, as DNA: TGTGCCAGCAGCGTAGGAGTGACTACGGCAGGGGAGAAAGCTTTCTTT.